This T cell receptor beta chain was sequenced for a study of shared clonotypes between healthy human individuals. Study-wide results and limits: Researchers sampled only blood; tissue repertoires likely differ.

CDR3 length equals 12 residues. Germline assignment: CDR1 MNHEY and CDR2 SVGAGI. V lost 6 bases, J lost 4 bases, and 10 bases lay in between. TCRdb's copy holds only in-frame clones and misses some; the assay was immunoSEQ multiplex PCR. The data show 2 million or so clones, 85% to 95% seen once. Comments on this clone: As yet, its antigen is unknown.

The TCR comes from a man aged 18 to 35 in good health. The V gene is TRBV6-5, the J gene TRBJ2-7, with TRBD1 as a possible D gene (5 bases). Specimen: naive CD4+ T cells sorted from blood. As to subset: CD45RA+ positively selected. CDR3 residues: CASSSDKYEQYF. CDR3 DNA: TGTGCCAGCAGCTCGGACAAGTACGAGCAGTACTTC.